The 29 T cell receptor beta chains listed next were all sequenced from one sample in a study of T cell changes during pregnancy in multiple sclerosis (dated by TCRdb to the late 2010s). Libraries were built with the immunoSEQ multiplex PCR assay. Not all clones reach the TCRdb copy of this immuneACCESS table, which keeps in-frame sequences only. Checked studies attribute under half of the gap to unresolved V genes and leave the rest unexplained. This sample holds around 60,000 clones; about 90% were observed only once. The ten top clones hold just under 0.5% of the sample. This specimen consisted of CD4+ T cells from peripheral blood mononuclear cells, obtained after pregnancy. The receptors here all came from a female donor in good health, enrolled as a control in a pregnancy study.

CDR3 in amino acids: CASSLEPGDHEQFF. CDR3 nucleotides: TGTGCCAGCAGCTTAGAGCCCGGGGATCATGAGCAGTTCTTC. The chain employs TRBV7-2 and TRBJ2-1, with D perhaps TRBD2 (5 bases). Deletions cut 1 base from V and 8 bases from J, with 12 bases between. From germline, CDR1 is SGHTA and CDR2 FQGNSA. This CDR3 has 14 amino acids.

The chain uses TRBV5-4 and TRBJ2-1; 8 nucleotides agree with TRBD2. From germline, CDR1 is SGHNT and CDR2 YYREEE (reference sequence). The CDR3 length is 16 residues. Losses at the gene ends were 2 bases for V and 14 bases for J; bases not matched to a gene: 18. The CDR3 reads CASSFGTRGGGTPEFF. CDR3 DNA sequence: TGTGCCAGCAGCTTCGGGACTAGGGGTGGGGGAACCCCGGAGTTCTTC.

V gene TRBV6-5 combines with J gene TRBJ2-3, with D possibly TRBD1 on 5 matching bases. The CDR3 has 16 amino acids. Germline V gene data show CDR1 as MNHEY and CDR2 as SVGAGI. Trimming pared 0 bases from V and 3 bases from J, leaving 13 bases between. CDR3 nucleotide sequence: TGTGCCAGCAGTTACTCGAGGACACAGATGACAGATACGCAGTATTTT. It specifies CASSYSRTQMTDTQYF.

The CDR3 sequence is CSVEDLGWQETQYF. The CDR3 DNA sequence: TGCAGCGTTGAAGATCTGGGCTGGCAAGAGACCCAGTACTTC. This chain joins TRBV29-1 and TRBJ2-5; D remains unclear. Trimming stripped 0 bases from V and 2 bases from J, with 10 bases between. The CDR3 is made up of 14 amino acids. CDR1 SQVTM and CDR2 ANQGSEA come from the germline V gene.

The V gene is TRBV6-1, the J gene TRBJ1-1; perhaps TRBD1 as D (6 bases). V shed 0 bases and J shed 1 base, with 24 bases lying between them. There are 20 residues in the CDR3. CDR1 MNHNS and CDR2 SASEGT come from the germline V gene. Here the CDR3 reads CASSEAINIRFWGQNTEAFF. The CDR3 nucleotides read TGTGCCAGCAGTGAAGCAATCAACATCAGGTTTTGGGGACAGAACACTGAAGCTTTCTTT.

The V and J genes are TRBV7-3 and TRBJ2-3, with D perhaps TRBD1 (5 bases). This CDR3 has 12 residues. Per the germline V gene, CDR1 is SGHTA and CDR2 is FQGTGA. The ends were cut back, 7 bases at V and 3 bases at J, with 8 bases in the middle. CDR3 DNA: TGTGCCAGCACAAGGGGTACAGATACGCAGTATTTT. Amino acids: CASTRGTDTQYF.

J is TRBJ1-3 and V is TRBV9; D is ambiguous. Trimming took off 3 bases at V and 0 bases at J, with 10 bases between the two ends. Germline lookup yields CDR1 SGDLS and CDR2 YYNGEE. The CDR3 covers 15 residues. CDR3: CASSEQPSSGNTIYF. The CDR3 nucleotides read TGTGCCAGCAGCGAACAGCCATCCTCTGGAAACACCATATATTTT.

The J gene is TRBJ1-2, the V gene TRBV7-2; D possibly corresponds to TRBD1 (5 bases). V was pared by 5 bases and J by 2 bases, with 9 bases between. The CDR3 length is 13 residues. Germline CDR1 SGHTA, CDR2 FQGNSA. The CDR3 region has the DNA TGTGCCAGCAGCCGTAGACAGAACTATGGCTACACCTTC. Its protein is CASSRRQNYGYTF.

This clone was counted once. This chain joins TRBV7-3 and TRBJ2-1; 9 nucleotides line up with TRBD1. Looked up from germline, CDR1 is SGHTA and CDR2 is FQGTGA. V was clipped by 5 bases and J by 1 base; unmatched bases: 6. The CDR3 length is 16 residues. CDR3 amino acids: CASSATGGTSYNEQFF. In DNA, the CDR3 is TGTGCCAGCAGCGCTACAGGGGGCACATCCTACAATGAGCAGTTCTTC.

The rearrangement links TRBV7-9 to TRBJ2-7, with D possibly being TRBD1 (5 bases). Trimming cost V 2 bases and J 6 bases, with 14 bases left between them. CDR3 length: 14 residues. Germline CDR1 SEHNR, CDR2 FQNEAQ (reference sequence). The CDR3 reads CASSLSQGLSEQYF. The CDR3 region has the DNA TGTGCCAGCAGCTTATCGCAGGGTTTGAGCGAGCAGTACTTC. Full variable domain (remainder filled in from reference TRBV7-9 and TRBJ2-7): DTGVSQNPRHKITKRGQNVTFRCDPISEHNRLYWYRQTLGQGPEFLTYFQNEAQLEKSRLLSDRFSAERPKGSFSTLEIQRTEQGDSAMYLCASSLSQGLSEQYFGPGTRLTVT.

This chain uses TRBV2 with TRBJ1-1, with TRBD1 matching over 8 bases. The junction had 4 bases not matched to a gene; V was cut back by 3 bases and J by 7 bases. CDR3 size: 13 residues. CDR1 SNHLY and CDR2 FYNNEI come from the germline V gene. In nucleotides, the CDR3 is TGTGCCAGCAGTGAGGACAGGGCGGGTGAAGCTTTCTTT. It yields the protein CASSEDRAGEAFF.

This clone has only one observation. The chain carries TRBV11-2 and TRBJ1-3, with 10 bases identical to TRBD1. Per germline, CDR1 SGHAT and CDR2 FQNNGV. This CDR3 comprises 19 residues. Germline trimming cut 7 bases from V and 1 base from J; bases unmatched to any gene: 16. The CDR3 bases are TGTGCCAGCACCATCTGGCCCCCAGACAGGGGGCATTCTGGAAACACCATATATTTT. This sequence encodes CASTIWPPDRGHSGNTIYF.

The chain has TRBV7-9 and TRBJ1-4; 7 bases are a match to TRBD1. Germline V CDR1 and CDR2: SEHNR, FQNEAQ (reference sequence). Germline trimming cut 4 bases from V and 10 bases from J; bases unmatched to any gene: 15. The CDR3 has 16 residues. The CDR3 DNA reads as TGTGCCAGCAGCTCCCCCCGGGACAGAGTACATTCAAAACTGTTTTTT. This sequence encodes CASSSPRDRVHSKLFF.

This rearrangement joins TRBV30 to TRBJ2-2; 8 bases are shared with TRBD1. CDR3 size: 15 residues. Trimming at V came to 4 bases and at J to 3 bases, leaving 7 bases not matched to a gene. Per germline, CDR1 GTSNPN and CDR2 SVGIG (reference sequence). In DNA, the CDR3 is TGTGCCTGGAAGGTATTGGACAGGGACACCGGGGAGCTGTTTTTT. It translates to CAWKVLDRDTGELFF.

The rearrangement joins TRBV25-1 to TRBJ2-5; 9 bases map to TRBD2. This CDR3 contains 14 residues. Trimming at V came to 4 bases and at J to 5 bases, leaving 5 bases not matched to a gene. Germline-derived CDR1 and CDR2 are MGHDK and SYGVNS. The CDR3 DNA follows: TGTGCCAGCAGTGTCGGCGGGGGGGCCGAGACCCAGTACTTC. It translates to CASSVGGGAETQYF.

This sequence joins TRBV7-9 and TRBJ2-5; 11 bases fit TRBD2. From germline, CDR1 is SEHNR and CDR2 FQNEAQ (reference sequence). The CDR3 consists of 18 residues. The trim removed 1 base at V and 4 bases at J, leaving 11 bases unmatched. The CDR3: CASSLGKASGGSGETQYF. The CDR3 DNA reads TGTGCCAGCAGCTTAGGAAAAGCTAGCGGGGGGTCGGGAGAGACCCAGTACTTC.

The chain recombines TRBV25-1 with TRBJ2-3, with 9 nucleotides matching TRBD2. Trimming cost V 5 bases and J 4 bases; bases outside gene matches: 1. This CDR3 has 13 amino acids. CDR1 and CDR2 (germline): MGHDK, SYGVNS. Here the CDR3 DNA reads TGTGCCAGCAGTCTAGCGGGGCCAGATACGCAGTATTTT. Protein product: CASSLAGPDTQYF.

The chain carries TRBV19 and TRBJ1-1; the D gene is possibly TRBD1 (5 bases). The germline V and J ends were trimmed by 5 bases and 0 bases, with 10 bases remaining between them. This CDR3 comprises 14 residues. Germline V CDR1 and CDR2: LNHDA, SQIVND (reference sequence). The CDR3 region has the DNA TGTGCCAGTAGTCCCACAGGATTGAACACTGAAGCTTTCTTT. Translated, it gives CASSPTGLNTEAFF.

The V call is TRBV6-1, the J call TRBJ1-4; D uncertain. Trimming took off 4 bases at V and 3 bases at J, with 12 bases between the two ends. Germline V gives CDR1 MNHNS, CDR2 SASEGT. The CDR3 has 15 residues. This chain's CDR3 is CASSAGRFPNEKLFF. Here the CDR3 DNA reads TGTGCCAGCAGTGCCGGGAGATTTCCTAATGAAAAACTGTTTTTT.

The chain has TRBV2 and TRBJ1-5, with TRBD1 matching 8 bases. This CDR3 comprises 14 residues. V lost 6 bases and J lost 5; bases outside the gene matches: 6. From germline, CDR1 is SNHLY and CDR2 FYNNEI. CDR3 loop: CASRKDRADQPQHF. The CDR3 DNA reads TGTGCCAGCAGGAAGGACAGGGCGGATCAGCCCCAGCATTTT.

The chain's CDR3 is CASSPDGDLGYTF. In DNA, the CDR3 is TGTGCCAGCAGCCCCGACGGGGATTTGGGCTACACCTTC. The genes are TRBV21-1 and TRBJ1-2. TRBV21-1 is a known pseudogene. The CDR3 sequence is 13 residues long.

The CDR3 protein is CASSPYRVAKAFF. CDR3 DNA: TGTGCCAGCAGCCCGTACAGGGTCGCCAAAGCTTTCTTT. The chain recombines TRBV5-4 with TRBJ1-1, with a tentative D call TRBD1 (6 bases). Trimming stripped 4 bases from V and 9 bases from J, with 16 bases between. Germline CDR1 reads SGHNT; CDR2 reads YYREEE (reference sequence). This CDR3 region has 13 residues.

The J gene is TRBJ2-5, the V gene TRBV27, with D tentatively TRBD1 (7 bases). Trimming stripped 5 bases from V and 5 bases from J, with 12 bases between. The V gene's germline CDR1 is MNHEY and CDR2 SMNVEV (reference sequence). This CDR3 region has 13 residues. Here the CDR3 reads CASSPQGRETQYF. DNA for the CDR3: TGTGCCAGCAGTCCACAGGGGAGGGAGACCCAGTACTTC.

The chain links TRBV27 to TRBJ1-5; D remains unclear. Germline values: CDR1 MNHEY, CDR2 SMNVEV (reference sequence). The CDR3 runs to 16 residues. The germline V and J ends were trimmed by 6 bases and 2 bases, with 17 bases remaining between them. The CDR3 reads CASREASRRRNQPQHF. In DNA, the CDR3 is TGTGCCAGCAGGGAGGCATCCCGGAGGCGCAATCAGCCCCAGCATTTT.

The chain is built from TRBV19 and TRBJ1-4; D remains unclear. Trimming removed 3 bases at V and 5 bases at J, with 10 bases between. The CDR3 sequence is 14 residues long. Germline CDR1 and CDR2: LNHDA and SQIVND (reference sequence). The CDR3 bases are TGTGCCAGTAGTATGGGAGTTAGAAATGAAAAACTGTTTTTT. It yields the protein CASSMGVRNEKLFF. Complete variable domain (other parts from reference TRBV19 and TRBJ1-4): DGGITQSPKYLFRKEGQNVTLSCEQNLNHDAMYWYRQDPGQGLRLIYYSQIVNDFQKGDIAEGYSVSREKKESFPLTVTSAQKNPTAFYLCASSMGVRNEKLFFGSGTQLSVL.

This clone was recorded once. The DNA of the CDR3 is TGTGCCAGCAGCCACACCAATGAGCAGTTCTTC. Amino acids: CASSHTNEQFF. The V gene is TRBV11-3, the J gene TRBJ2-1; D not resolved. The V end was cut by 5 bases, the J end by 6 bases, with 5 bases between. CDR1 and CDR2 (germline): SGHNT, YENEEA. This CDR3 is 11 amino acids long.

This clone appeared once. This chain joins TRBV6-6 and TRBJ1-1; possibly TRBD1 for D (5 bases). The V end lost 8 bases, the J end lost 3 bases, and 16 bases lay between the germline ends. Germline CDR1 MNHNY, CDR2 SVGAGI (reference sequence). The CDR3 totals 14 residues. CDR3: CASGGGKWYTEAFF. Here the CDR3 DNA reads TGTGCCAGCGGGGGAGGGAAGTGGTACACTGAAGCTTTCTTT.

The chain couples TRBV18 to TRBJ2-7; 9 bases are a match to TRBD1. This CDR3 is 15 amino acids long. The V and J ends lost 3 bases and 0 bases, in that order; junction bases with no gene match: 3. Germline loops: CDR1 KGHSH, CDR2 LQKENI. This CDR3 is CASSPGTGISYEQYF. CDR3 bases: TGTGCCAGCTCACCCGGGACAGGGATCTCCTACGAGCAGTACTTC.

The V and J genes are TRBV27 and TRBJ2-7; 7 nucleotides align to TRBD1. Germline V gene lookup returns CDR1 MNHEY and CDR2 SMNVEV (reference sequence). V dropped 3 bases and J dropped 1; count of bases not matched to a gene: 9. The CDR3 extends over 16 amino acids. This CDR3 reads CASSFTGDLYSYEQYF. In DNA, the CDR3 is TGTGCCAGCAGTTTTACAGGGGATTTGTATTCCTACGAGCAGTACTTC.